Listed here is a single T cell receptor beta chain. This record belongs to a study of blood T cell repertoires in COVID-19. TCRdb keeps only in-frame clones here, not all; method: immunoSEQ multiplex PCR. The table records approximately 19,000 clones, approximately 91% of them present only once. The V gene's germline CDR1 is KGHSH and CDR2 LQKENI. CDR3 size: 15 residues. J lost 1 base, V lost 3 bases, and 1 base had no gene match. V and J are TRBV18 and TRBJ2-2, with 8 positions matching TRBD1. The TCR originated in a human donor in a cohort sampled during active COVID-19. What was sequenced was peripheral blood. The CDR3 DNA reads as TGTGCCAGCTCACCGGGGACAGGGAACACCGGGGAGCTGTTTTTT. Translating gives CASSPGTGNTGELFF. Full variable domain (rest looked up from reference TRBV18 and TRBJ2-2): NAGVMQNPRHLVRRRGQEARLRCSPMKGHSHVYWYRQLPEEGLKFMVYLQKENIIDESGMPKERFSAEFPKEGPSILRIQQVVRGDSAAYFCASSPGTGNTGELFFGEGSRLTVL.